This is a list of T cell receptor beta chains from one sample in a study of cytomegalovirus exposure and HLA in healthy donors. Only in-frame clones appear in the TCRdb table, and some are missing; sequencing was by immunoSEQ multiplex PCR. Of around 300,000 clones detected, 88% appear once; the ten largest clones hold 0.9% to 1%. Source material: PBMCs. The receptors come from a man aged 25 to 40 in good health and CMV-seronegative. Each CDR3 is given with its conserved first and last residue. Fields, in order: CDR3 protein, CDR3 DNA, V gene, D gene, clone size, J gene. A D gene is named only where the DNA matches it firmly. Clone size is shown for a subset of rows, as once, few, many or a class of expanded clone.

CASSAQETQYF TGTGCCAGCAGCGCTCAAGAGACCCAGTACTTC TRBV9 . . TRBJ2-5
CASSLDGGPGGRYEQYF TGTGCCAGCAGCTTAGACGGAGGGCCAGGGGGTAGGTACGAGCAGTACTTC TRBV7-9 . . TRBJ2-7
CAIMGGETQYF TGTGCCATCATGGGGGGGGAGACCCAGTACTTC TRBV10-3 TRBD2 . TRBJ2-5
CASSSTWVRGTQYF TGTGCCAGCAGCTCAACTTGGGTCCGCGGTACGCAGTATTTT TRBV5-6 . . TRBJ2-3
CASSPRTGSYEQYF TGTGCCAGCTCACCCCGGACAGGGTCCTACGAGCAGTACTTC TRBV18 TRBD1 few TRBJ2-7
CASSLARRAGELFF TGTGCCAGCAGCTTAGCGCGGCGGGCCGGGGAGCTGTTTTTT TRBV7-8 . . TRBJ2-2
CASSYPETGTSEAFF TGTGCCAGCAGTTACCCGGAAACGGGAACATCTGAAGCTTTCTTT TRBV28 . . TRBJ1-1
CASSDFRGPGNQPQHF TGTGCCAGCAGTGATTTCAGGGGGCCGGGCAATCAGCCCCAGCATTTT TRBV2 TRBD1 . TRBJ1-5
CASSPRLKGAPHTASGANVLTF TGTGCCAGTAGTCCTAGGTTGAAGGGGGCGCCGCACACAGCCTCTGGGGCCAACGTCCTGACTTTC TRBV19 TRBD1 once TRBJ2-6
CAWTKQGLNSPLHF TGTGCCTGGACTAAACAGGGTCTTAATTCACCCCTCCACTTT TRBV30 . . TRBJ1-6
CASSPGTAINSPLHF TGCGCCAGCAGCCCCGGGACAGCTATTAATTCACCCCTCCACTTT TRBV5-1 TRBD1 once TRBJ1-6
CASSKASRNIQYF TGTGCCAGCAGCAAAGCTTCGAGAAACATTCAGTACTTC TRBV21-1 . . TRBJ2-4
CASSVVGTGIDEQYF TGTGCCAGCAGCGTAGTCGGGACAGGGATCGACGAGCAGTACTTC TRBV9 TRBD1 . TRBJ2-7
CASSMHPGADTQYF TGTGCCAGCAGCATGCACCCGGGAGCAGATACGCAGTATTTT TRBV14 . . TRBJ2-3
CASSLEGGVHHYEQYF TGTGCCAGCAGCTTAGAAGGGGGAGTACACCACTACGAGCAGTACTTC TRBV7-2 . . TRBJ2-7
CSVGETSYEQYF TGCAGCGTTGGGGAGACTAGTTACGAGCAGTACTTC TRBV29-1 . . TRBJ2-7
CASSSRTGRTPEAFF TGTGCCAGCAGCTCCCGGACAGGGAGGACGCCTGAAGCTTTCTTT TRBV11-2 TRBD1 . TRBJ1-1
CASSPLTSGGAYNEQFF TGTGCCAGCTCACCACTGACTAGCGGGGGGGCCTACAATGAGCAGTTCTTC TRBV18 TRBD2 once TRBJ2-1